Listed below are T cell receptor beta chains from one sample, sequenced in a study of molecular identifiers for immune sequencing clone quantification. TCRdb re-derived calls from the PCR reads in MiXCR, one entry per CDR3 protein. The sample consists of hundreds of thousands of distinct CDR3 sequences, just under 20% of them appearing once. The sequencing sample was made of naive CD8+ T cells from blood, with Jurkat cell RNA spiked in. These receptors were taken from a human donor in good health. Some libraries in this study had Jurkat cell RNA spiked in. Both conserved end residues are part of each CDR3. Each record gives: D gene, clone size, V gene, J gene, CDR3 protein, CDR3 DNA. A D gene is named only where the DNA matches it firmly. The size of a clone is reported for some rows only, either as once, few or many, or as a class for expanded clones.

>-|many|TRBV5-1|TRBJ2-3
CASSFAGQSTDTQYF
TGCGCCAGCAGCTTTGCGGGACAGTCCACAGATACGCAGTATTTT
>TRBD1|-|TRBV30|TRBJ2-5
CARTTRGTGQETQYF
TGTGCCCGGACTACGCGAGGGACAGGGCAAGAGACCCAGTACTTC
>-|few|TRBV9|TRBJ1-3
CASSVDMGLSGNTIYF
TGTGCCAGCAGCGTAGATATGGGGCTCTCTGGAAACACCATATATTTT
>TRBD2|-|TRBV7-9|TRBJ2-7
CASSLVPSGSDEQYF
TGTGCCAGCAGCTTAGTTCCTAGCGGGAGTGACGAGCAGTACTTC
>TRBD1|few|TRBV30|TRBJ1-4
CAWSVRQGVREKLFF
TGTGCCTGGAGTGTACGCCAGGGGGTTCGAGAAAAACTGTTTTTT
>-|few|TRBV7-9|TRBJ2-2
CASSFPNHNTGELFF
TGTGCCAGCAGCTTTCCCAATCATAACACCGGGGAGCTGTTTTTT
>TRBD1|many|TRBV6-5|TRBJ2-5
CASSPWTGGGETQYF
TGTGCCAGCAGCCCGTGGACAGGGGGCGGAGAGACCCAGTACTTC
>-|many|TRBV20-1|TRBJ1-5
CSARDSQGNQPQHF
TGCAGTGCTAGAGATTCCCAGGGCAATCAGCCCCAGCATTTT
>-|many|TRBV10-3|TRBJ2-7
CAIGTPEQYF
TGTGCCATCGGGACACCCGAGCAGTACTTC
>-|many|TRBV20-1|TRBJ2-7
CSARDSGTLSYEQYF
TGCAGTGCTAGAGATTCCGGGACACTCTCCTACGAGCAGTACTTC
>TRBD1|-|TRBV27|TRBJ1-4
CASSFWQGDEKLFF
TGTGCCAGCAGTTTCTGGCAGGGGGATGAAAAACTGTTTTTT
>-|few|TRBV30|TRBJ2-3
CAWTTSTDTQYF
TGTGCCTGGACCACCAGCACAGATACGCAGTATTTT
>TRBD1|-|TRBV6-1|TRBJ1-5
CASSGGGGGYGAVNQPQRF
TGCGCCAGCAGTGGAGGGGGAGGGGGCTACGGGGCCGTAAATCAGCCCCAGCGTTTT
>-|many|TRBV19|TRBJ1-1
CASHRRNEAFF
TGTGCCAGCCACCGCCGGAATGAAGCTTTCTTT
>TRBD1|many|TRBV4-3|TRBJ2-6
CASSPGGPFIFSGANVLTF
TGCGCCAGCAGCCCAGGGGGCCCCTTTATATTCTCTGGGGCCAACGTCCTGACTTTC
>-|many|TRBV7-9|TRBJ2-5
CASSSTQTAIGETQYF
TGTGCCAGCAGCTCCACACAGACCGCGATCGGGGAGACCCAGTACTTC
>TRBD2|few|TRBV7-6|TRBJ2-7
CASSLGSGYSYEQYF
TGTGCCAGCAGCTTAGGTAGCGGGTACTCCTACGAGCAGTACTTC
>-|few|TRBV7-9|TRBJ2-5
CASTPGQRETQYF
TGTGCCAGCACCCCAGGACAGCGGGAGACCCAGTACTTC
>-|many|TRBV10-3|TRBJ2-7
CAIRTTASYEQYF
TGTGCCATCAGAACGACAGCGTCCTACGAGCAGTACTTC
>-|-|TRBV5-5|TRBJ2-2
CASSLEDTDTGELFF
TGTGCCAGCAGCTTGGAGGATACGGACACCGGGGAGCTGTTTTTT
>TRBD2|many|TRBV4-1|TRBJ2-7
CASSPGTSGGYEQYF
TGCGCCAGCAGCCCAGGGACTAGCGGGGGCTACGAGCAGTACTTC
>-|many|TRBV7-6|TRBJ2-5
CASSPGPYQETQYF
TGTGCCAGCAGCCCGGGACCGTATCAAGAGACCCAGTACTTC
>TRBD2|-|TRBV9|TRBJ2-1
CASSAPGTSGYNEQFF
TGTGCCAGCAGCGCACCCGGGACTAGCGGATACAATGAGCAGTTCTTC
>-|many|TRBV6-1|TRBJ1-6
CASSEQWENSPLHF
TGTGCCAGCAGTGAACAATGGGAAAATTCACCCCTCCACTTT
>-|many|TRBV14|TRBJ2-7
CASSHIPVSEQYF
TGTGCCAGCAGCCATATTCCCGTATCCGAGCAGTACTTC
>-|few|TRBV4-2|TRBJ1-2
CASSQEAGGYHGYTF
TGTGCCAGCAGCCAAGAGGCCGGGGGCTATCATGGCTACACCTTC
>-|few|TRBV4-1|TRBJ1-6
CASSQVAGQGLYNSPLHF
TGCGCCAGCAGCCAGGTGGCAGGGCAGGGACTCTATAATTCACCCCTCCACTTT
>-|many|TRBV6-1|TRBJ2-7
CASSEDRAGWEQYF
TGTGCCAGCAGTGAGGACAGAGCCGGTTGGGAGCAGTACTTC
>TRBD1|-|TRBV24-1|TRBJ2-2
CATSENRGSSTGELFF
TGTGCCACCAGTGAAAACAGGGGTTCGAGCACCGGGGAGCTGTTTTTT